Sequencing of this T cell receptor beta chain was carried out in a study of beta chain features in type 1 diabetes (dated by TCRdb to the late 2010s). The study in broad terms: Mean age, gender distribution, total cell number and subset yield were not different between patients and healthy donors. A total of 107,917,701 sorted cells were examined across all samples, and the number of cells per subset was strongly correlated with RNA yield. In the study, recently diagnosed type 1 diabetes patients and matched healthy donors were compared on the TCRB repertoires of their sorted circulating CD4+ T cell subsets. Whereas all 28 donors provided naive and central memory subsets, regulatory and stem cell-like memory subsets were isolated from just 8 patients and about eight healthy donors. Study-wide conclusions, independent of this receptor: Sequencing cDNA rather than genomic DNA could over-represent highly expressing activated cells, although activation and CD3 levels did not differ between groups. Shorter templates might have been favored by PCR, but patient and control samples were amplified and corrected together, so both groups would have been affected equally by any skew. In all four CD4+ subsets, TCRB CDR3 length was moderately but significantly shorter in type 1 diabetes patients. At VDJ recombination sites, type 1 diabetes patients had fewer insertions and more deleted nucleotides, which implies abnormalities in thymic rearrangement. Because small numbers of individuals were included in the HLA sub-analyses, any influence of HLA type on TCRB rearrangement was left unresolved. Naive, central memory and regulatory TCRB repertoires appeared more similar among patients than among healthy donors.

Points on this clone: Its antigen is unknown. No quality values exist for individual bases; no much larger clone is one base distant.

A single peripheral blood draw of 95 to 150 mL on average was collected from each donor into heparinised tubes. A BD FACSAria II was used to sort naive, central memory, regulatory and stem cell-like memory CD4+ T cells with a panel that included CD45RO, CCR7, CD25, CD127, CD95 and CD27. A purity above 98% was achieved for all sorted populations. PBMCs were isolated right away by Lymphoprep density gradient centrifugation and were stained directly, without culture. So that batch effects would be minimized, each experiment stained and sorted samples in pairs, pairing one healthy donor with one patient. The CDR1 and CDR2 encoded by the germline V gene are SGHTA and FQGNSA. The CDR3 sequence holds 16 residues, the cysteine and phenylalanine included. The CDR3 DNA has 48 bases and is translated from base 1. V has 5 bases trimmed and J has 4 bases trimmed; junction bases matching no gene number 9. All of the isolated RNA was reverse transcribed with the High Capacity cDNA Reverse Transcription Kit, so expressed TCRB transcripts were sequenced. Deep immunoSEQ sequencing was applied to naive, central memory and regulatory T cell samples, giving an average of roughly 3.3 million total reads per sample. After sorted cells were lysed in RLT buffer, RNA was extracted with DNase-treated RNeasy Micro or Mini kits, with the choice depending on cell number. To prevent cross-contamination, each cell subset was processed individually, whereas patient and healthy donor samples were processed jointly. The immunoSEQ multiplex PCR was used to amplify TCRB sequences from cDNA, generating 87-bp fragments that spanned the CDR3 region. Sequencing of the amplicons was done on the Illumina HiSeq platform. From the authors' description of their analysis: PCR bias was corrected computationally using synthetic template baselines, and reads within Hamming distance 2 were collapsed, with unmergeable singletons discarded. Reads were aligned against IMGT so that V, D and J genes, CDR3 length and insertions or deletions at six rearrangement sites could be assigned. Within each subset, clonotype counts were normalized to sorted cell number, after which true diversity and Gini coefficients were computed with the tcR R package. Repertoire sharing was quantified using the overlap coefficient calculated on TCRB nucleotide sequences. Out-of-frame TCRB sequences from naive cells were analyzed to stand in for the pre-selection repertoire. This immuneACCESS table, as held by TCRdb, lists in-frame sequences with V and J called but not all clones. Of the missing ones, under half trace to an unresolved V gene in checked studies; the others have no known cause. That table gives V, J and clone size, and the DNA gave D and trimming. The sample table contains 900,000 or so clones; only one count was recorded for about a sixth of them. The ten top clones hold about 0.02% of the sample.

The sample comprised naive CD4+ T cells from blood. Interpreted using the paper, the cell subset or site label stands for: true naive CD4+ T cells. This receptor chain uses TRBV7-2 and TRBJ2-3; TRBD1 agrees with 10 junctional bases. The sequence derives from a woman aged 18-29 years in good health. The DNA sequence reads TGTGCCAGCAGCCCTCGGACAGGGGGAACGTCAGATACGCAGTATTTT. Its protein reads: CASSPRTGGTSDTQYF.